These 9 T cell receptor beta chains originate from one sample sequenced in a study of cytotoxic CD8 clonotypes in ibrutinib-treated CLL. TCRdb's table, derived via immunoSEQ multiplex PCR, lists solely in-frame clones and lacks some. The sample has about 140,000 clones; over 75% are singletons. The specimen was PBMCs, collected after 36 months of ibrutinib treatment. The receptors were sampled from a human donor with chronic lymphocytic leukemia.

The rearrangement uses TRBV9 and TRBJ2-1; 14 bases map to TRBD2. Germline CDR1 and CDR2: SGDLS and YYNGEE. The trim removed 3 bases at V and 6 bases at J, leaving 2 bases unmatched. The CDR3 spans 15 residues. The CDR3 nucleotides are TGTGCCAGCAGCGACGGGACTAGCGGGAGCAATGAGCAGTTCTTC. Protein product: CASSDGTSGSNEQFF. Variable domain in full (rest from reference TRBV9 and TRBJ2-1): DSGVTQTPKHLITATGQRVTLRCSPRSGDLSVYWYQQSLDQGLQFLIQYYNGEERAKGNILERFSAQQFPDLHSELNLSSLELGDSALYFCASSDGTSGSNEQFFGPGTRLTVL.

The J gene is TRBJ2-1, the V gene TRBV2; TRBD2 matches 11 bases. V lost 4 bases, J lost 5 bases, and 4 bases stayed unmatched. Per germline, CDR1 SNHLY and CDR2 FYNNEI. There are 15 residues in the CDR3. CDR3 sequence reads: CASSGIAGGNNEQFF. Written as DNA, the CDR3 is TGTGCCAGCAGTGGGATAGCGGGGGGGAACAATGAGCAGTTCTTC.

The CDR3 region is CASSPHGLGQGSPLHF. The DNA of the CDR3 is TGTGCCAGCAGTCCCCACGGCTTAGGACAAGGTTCACCCCTCCACTTT. The J gene is TRBJ1-6, the V gene TRBV28, with D tentatively TRBD1 (5 bases). Germline values: CDR1 MDHEN, CDR2 SYDVKM. The CDR3 covers 16 residues. The ends were cut back, 5 bases at V and 9 bases at J, with 20 bases in the middle.

The chain uses TRBV18 and TRBJ2-1; TRBD2 agrees at 8 bases. Germline lookup yields CDR1 KGHSH and CDR2 LQKENI. This CDR3 is built from 13 residues. After removal of 6 bases from V and 5 bases from J, the junction contained 3 bases not matched to a gene. The CDR3 protein is CASSPTSDNEQFF. In nucleotides, the CDR3 is TGTGCCAGCTCGCCGACTAGCGACAATGAGCAGTTCTTC.

CDR3 in amino acids: CATSSQGNTEAFF. The CDR3 nucleotides read TGTGCCACCAGCTCCCAGGGGAACACTGAAGCTTTCTTT. The chain is built from TRBV15 and TRBJ1-1, with D perhaps matching TRBD1 (5 bases). CDR1 and CDR2 (germline): LNHNV, YYDKDF (reference sequence). The CDR3 contains 13 residues. Deletions cut 5 bases from V and 1 base from J, with 8 bases between.

The chain has TRBV11-3 and TRBJ2-1, with a weak D call TRBD2 (5 bases). V lost 1 base and J 5 bases, leaving 12 bases between the germline ends. Germline-derived CDR1 and CDR2 are SGHNT and YENEEA. The length of the CDR3 is 15 residues. The CDR3 loop reads CASSLGVSANNEQFF. As DNA, the CDR3 is TGTGCCAGCAGCTTAGGTGTTAGCGCCAACAATGAGCAGTTCTTC.

This sequence joins TRBV7-9 and TRBJ2-2, with no clear D. The germline gives CDR1 SEHNR, CDR2 FQNEAQ (reference sequence). With 4 bases removed from V and 5 bases from J, the gap between germline ends came to 5 bases. This CDR3 region has 12 residues. In DNA, the CDR3 is TGTGCCAGCAGCTATCTGACCGGGGAGCTGTTTTTT. It specifies CASSYLTGELFF.

V and J are TRBV29-1 and TRBJ1-5; perhaps TRBD1 as D (6 bases). The length of the CDR3 is 13 residues. CDR1 is SQVTM and CDR2 is ANQGSEA in the germline V gene. The V and J ends lost 4 bases and 5 bases respectively, with 12 bases between them. CDR3 bases: TGCAGCGTTGGGGGGGGCCCTTATCAGCCCCAGCATTTT. Translating it yields CSVGGGPYQPQHF. The full variable domain, in which reference TRBV29-1 and TRBJ1-5 provide the parts outside the CDR3, is SAVISQKPSRDICQRGTSLTIQCQVDSQVTMMFWYRQQPGQSLTLIATANQGSEATYESGFVIDKFPISRPNLTFSTLTVSNMSPEDSSIYLCSVGGGPYQPQHFGDGTRLSIL.

V is TRBV5-6 and J is TRBJ2-1, with a tentative D call TRBD2 (6 bases). CDR1 and CDR2 (germline): SGHDT, YYEEEE. This CDR3 region has 16 residues. V gave up 0 bases and J gave up 4 bases, with 14 bases separating them. The CDR3 nucleotides are TGTGCCAGCAGCTTGGTCTATCGGGAGAGTTACAATGAGCAGTTCTTC. It codes for CASSLVYRESYNEQFF.